Below are 10 T cell receptor beta chains sequenced from a single sample in a study of PD-1 blockade in classical Hodgkin lymphoma. Libraries were prepared by immunoSEQ multiplex PCR; TCRdb keeps only in-frame clonotypes and omits some of them. The table lists about 86,000 clones, roughly nine tenths of them singletons. Every patient experienced relapse after autologous stem cell transplantation, and brentuximab vedotin exposure varied. The material was peripheral blood mononuclear cells (PBMCs), obtained at baseline. The receptors shown here come from a human donor with classical Hodgkin lymphoma.

The rearrangement links TRBV6-1 to TRBJ2-5, with 7 bases lining up with TRBD1. CDR3 length equals 13 residues. V shed 4 bases, J shed 4 bases, and the junction held 3 bases outside the gene matches. CDR1 MNHNS and CDR2 SASEGT come from the germline V gene. CDR3 DNA sequence: TGTGCCAGCAGTGTCAACAGGGGAGAGACCCAGTACTTC. It yields the protein CASSVNRGETQYF.

The chain couples TRBV18 to TRBJ1-1; D call uncertain. The V gene lost 4 bases and the J gene lost 4 bases, with 13 bases spanning the gap. Germline V gene sequence: CDR1 KGHSH, CDR2 LQKENI. The CDR3 runs 14 residues. The CDR3: CASSRSRESTEAFF. The CDR3 coding sequence is TGTGCCAGCTCACGATCGAGGGAGAGCACTGAAGCTTTCTTT. Full variable domain (remainder filled in from reference TRBV18 and TRBJ1-1): NAGVMQNPRHLVRRRGQEARLRCSPMKGHSHVYWYRQLPEEGLKFMVYLQKENIIDESGMPKERFSAEFPKEGPSILRIQQVVRGDSAAYFCASSRSRESTEAFFGQGTRLTVV.

The chain has TRBV4-1 and TRBJ1-2; D unclear. Germline V gene sequence: CDR1 MGHRA, CDR2 YSYEKL. Trimming cost V 2 bases and J 4 bases, with 14 bases left between them. The CDR3 is 15 residues long. The CDR3 DNA reads TGCGCCAGCAGCCAATCTCCAGGCCACCCCTATGGCTACACCTTC. It specifies CASSQSPGHPYGYTF.

The CDR3 DNA sequence: TGTGCCAGCAGCCATCAAGGGGGGGGCAGCACAGATACGCAGTATTTT. This encodes CASSHQGGGSTDTQYF. This sequence joins TRBV4-2 and TRBJ2-3, with a possible D match to TRBD2 (7 bases). The V gene's germline CDR1 is LGHNA and CDR2 YNFKEQ. This CDR3 comprises 16 residues. V was trimmed by 3 bases and J by 0 bases, leaving 13 bases between them.

The CDR3 here is CASSLVGAGHGYTF. The CDR3 coding sequence is TGTGCCAGCAGTTTAGTCGGGGCAGGGCATGGCTACACCTTC. The chain combines TRBV28 with TRBJ1-2, with TRBD1 as a possible D gene (5 bases). V lost 2 bases, J lost 6 bases, and 13 bases lay in between. This CDR3 has 14 residues. Looked up from germline, CDR1 is MDHEN and CDR2 is SYDVKM.

V usage is TRBV4-1 and J usage is TRBJ2-3; D is possibly TRBD1 or TRBD2 (5 bases each). Germline V gives CDR1 MGHRA, CDR2 YSYEKL. Trimming cost V 1 base and J 0 bases, with 11 bases left between them. The CDR3 is made up of 16 amino acids. The CDR3 DNA follows: TGCGCCAGCAGCCAAGGATACGGGGCAAGCACAGATACGCAGTATTTT. It codes for CASSQGYGASTDTQYF.

This chain uses TRBV7-9 with TRBJ2-7, with TRBD1 identical over 9 bases. There are 15 residues in the CDR3. Germline values: CDR1 SEHNR, CDR2 FQNEAQ (reference sequence). The J segment lost 3 bases and the V segment lost 5 bases, leaving 8 bases of the junction unmatched. The CDR3 region has the DNA TGTGCCAGCAGCCCCGCATGGGGACAGGGCTACGAGCAGTACTTC. Protein: CASSPAWGQGYEQYF.

This sequence joins TRBV4-1 and TRBJ2-3; 8 nucleotides agree with TRBD2. The V gene end was trimmed by 1 base and the J gene end by 4 bases; junction bases not matched to a gene: 7. The CDR3 contains 16 residues. In germline, CDR1 is MGHRA, CDR2 YSYEKL. This CDR3 reads CASSQVASGSADTQYF. In nucleotides, the CDR3 is TGCGCCAGCAGCCAAGTGGCCAGCGGGAGTGCAGATACGCAGTATTTT.

This clone appeared once. The gene calls are TRBV19 and TRBJ2-1; TRBD2 agrees at 11 bases. The CDR3 runs 18 residues. The V and J ends lost 4 bases and 10 bases, in that order; junction bases with no gene match: 18. Germline V lookup: CDR1 LNHDA, CDR2 SQIVND (reference sequence). CDR3 loop: CASSTGHSRLAGLGEQFF. The CDR3 nucleotides read TGTGCCAGTAGTACGGGTCATTCGCGACTAGCGGGATTGGGAGAGCAGTTCTTC.

This clone has just one count. J is TRBJ1-4 and V is TRBV5-1, with TRBD1 matching over 11 bases. The CDR3 runs to 16 residues. Germline V gene data show CDR1 as SGHRS and CDR2 as YFSETQ. The V gene end was trimmed by 3 bases and the J gene end by 1 base; junction bases not matched to a gene: 2. The CDR3 loop reads CASSWGQGVTNEKLFF. The CDR3 nucleotides are TGCGCCAGCAGCTGGGGACAGGGGGTAACTAATGAAAAACTGTTTTTT.